Listed below are T cell receptor beta chains from one sample, sequenced in a study of blood T cell repertoires in COVID-19. The method was immunoSEQ multiplex PCR; TCRdb's version includes in-frame clones alone and lacks a portion of them. The table lists a few hundred thousand clones, 75% to 90% of them singletons. The sample taken for sequencing was PBMCs or T cells enriched from blood (not recorded which). These receptors were collected from a woman in her thirties who had recovered from COVID-19. CDR3s include the opening cysteine and the closing phenylalanine or tryptophan. The D gene is left open where the match is weak. Size is stated for part of the rows, as once, few or many counts, or as a class when the clone is expanded.

cdr3_nt	cdr3_aa	j_call	d_call	v_call	clone_size
TGTGCCAGCAGTTTAGGCGGGGGTGACTATGGCTACACCTTC	CASSLGGGDYGYTF	TRBJ1-2	.	TRBV28	.
TGTGCCAGCAGCCATCAGCGGGAGCACTACGAGCAGTACTTC	CASSHQREHYEQYF	TRBJ2-7	TRBD2	TRBV4-2	.
TGTGCCAGCAGTTCCAAAGGAGGGGCAGGTAACACTGAAGCTTTCTTT	CASSSKGGAGNTEAFF	TRBJ1-1	.	TRBV6-5	.
TGCGCCAGCAGCTTGGGGTCAGGATCCTACGAGCAGTACTTC	CASSLGSGSYEQYF	TRBJ2-7	.	TRBV5-1	.
TGCGCCAGCAGGGGACTAGCGGGAGGGCTCGGGGAGACCCAGTACTTC	CASRGLAGGLGETQYF	TRBJ2-5	TRBD2	TRBV5-1	once
TGTGCCAGCAGCGCAGGGAATCAGCCCCAGCATTTT	CASSAGNQPQHF	TRBJ1-5	.	TRBV5-6	.
TGTGCCAGCAGTGAAAGCAGGTCGAACACTGAAGCTTTCTTT	CASSESRSNTEAFF	TRBJ1-1	.	TRBV2	.
TGTGCCAGCAGCGGAGACAGGGGCGGGGAGCTGTTTTTT	CASSGDRGGELFF	TRBJ2-2	TRBD1	TRBV9	.
TGTGCCAGCAGTGAGCGGATGAACACTGAAGCTTTCTTT	CASSERMNTEAFF	TRBJ1-1	.	TRBV11-3	once
TGTGCCAGCAGCCAGTCCCCGGGAGTAGATACGCAGTATTTT	CASSQSPGVDTQYF	TRBJ2-3	.	TRBV7-8	.
TGTGCCAGCAGTGTTTACAGGGCAACGACTGAAGCTTTCTTT	CASSVYRATTEAFF	TRBJ1-1	.	TRBV2	.
TGCAGCGTTGGCGGGCGGCCCGGGACTGAAGCTTTCTTT	CSVGGRPGTEAFF	TRBJ1-1	.	TRBV29-1	.
TGTGCCACCGCTCGGGAAAACATTCAGTACTTC	CATARENIQYF	TRBJ2-4	.	TRBV15	.
TGTGCCATCAGCGGAAGTAAGGGACTCGGAAACACCATATATTTT	CAISGSKGLGNTIYF	TRBJ1-3	.	TRBV10-3	.
TGCGCCAGCAGTGAGAACAGGGGGCGAAACGCTTTCTTT	CASSENRGRNAFF	TRBJ1-1	TRBD1	TRBV10-2	.
TGTGCCAGCTCACCACGAGCCGGACTCGCCTTTCGGGACACCGGGGAGCTGTTTTTT	CASSPRAGLAFRDTGELFF	TRBJ2-2	.	TRBV18	.
TGTGCCAGCAGTTTAATTCAGGGGATCGACACCATATATTTT	CASSLIQGIDTIYF	TRBJ1-3	.	TRBV28	.
TGTGCCAGCAGTGAAGGACTGCCGGGGAACGGAGCTTTCTTT	CASSEGLPGNGAFF	TRBJ1-1	.	TRBV2	.
TGCGCCAGCAGCAGGGGGCTGGATGGAAACACCATATATTTT	CASSRGLDGNTIYF	TRBJ1-3	TRBD1	TRBV10-2	few
TGTGCCAGCGGGGACAGAACGAACACTGAAGCTTTCTTT	CASGDRTNTEAFF	TRBJ1-1	TRBD1	TRBV7-9	few
TGTGCCAGCAGCCAATCCCAACTAGCGGGAGGGCCTAACGAGCAGTACTTC	CASSQSQLAGGPNEQYF	TRBJ2-7	TRBD2	TRBV16	.
TGTGCCAGCATTGCTTCTCTAGGTGAAGCTTTCTTT	CASIASLGEAFF	TRBJ1-1	.	TRBV25-1	few
TGTGCCAGCAGCTTGGGGCTAGGTTACGAGCAGTACTTC	CASSLGLGYEQYF	TRBJ2-7	.	TRBV5-6	.
TGTGCCAGCAGCTCGGGACTAGCGGGAACCACAGATACGCAGTATTTT	CASSSGLAGTTDTQYF	TRBJ2-3	TRBD2	TRBV7-9	.
TGTGCCAGCACGAGCGGGAGGGACTACGAGCAGTACTTC	CASTSGRDYEQYF	TRBJ2-7	TRBD2	TRBV28	.
TGTGCCAGCTCATCCCCGGGACAGGGGAATTGGGGCTCCTACAATGAGCAGTTCTTC	CASSSPGQGNWGSYNEQFF	TRBJ2-1	TRBD1	TRBV18	.
TGTGCCAGTAGTATTCTATCGGGGGGAAACACCGGGGAGCTGTTTTTT	CASSILSGGNTGELFF	TRBJ2-2	TRBD2	TRBV19	once
TGTGCCAGTCGGGACAGGGAATATGAAAAACTGTTTTTT	CASRDREYEKLFF	TRBJ1-4	TRBD1	TRBV19	once
TGCAGTGCTAGTCGGGGAGGGGCTTTCTTT	CSASRGGAFF	TRBJ1-1	.	TRBV20-1	.
TGTGCCAGCAGAGAAGACAGTAACGAGCAGTACTTC	CASREDSNEQYF	TRBJ2-7	.	TRBV2	.
TGCGCCAGCAGCCAAGATGTTGGGAGACTAGTCGAGCAGTACTTC	CASSQDVGRLVEQYF	TRBJ2-7	.	TRBV4-1	once
TGTGCCAGCAGTTTACCAGGGGGCTCTGGGGCCAACGTCCTGACTTTC	CASSLPGGSGANVLTF	TRBJ2-6	TRBD1	TRBV28	once
TGTGCCAGTACCGCGCAGGGGGCAGTAAACACCATATATTTT	CASTAQGAVNTIYF	TRBJ1-3	TRBD1	TRBV19	once
TGTGCCAGCAGTAGAGGACGGGACATGAACACTGAAGCTTTCTTT	CASSRGRDMNTEAFF	TRBJ1-1	.	TRBV6-5	.
TGCGCCAGCAGCTTGGGGGACAGGGATTTAGCTGAAGCTTTCTTT	CASSLGDRDLAEAFF	TRBJ1-1	TRBD1	TRBV5-1	once
TGCAGCGCACAGGGGAACCTTCATTCGGATACGCAGTATTTT	CSAQGNLHSDTQYF	TRBJ2-3	TRBD1	TRBV29-1	.
TGTGCCAGCAGGGGGGGACTTAACTACGAGCAGTACTTC	CASRGGLNYEQYF	TRBJ2-7	.	TRBV12-3/TRBV12-4	.
TGTGCCAGCAGCGCCGGGACAGGGGTAGATCAGCCCCAGCATTTT	CASSAGTGVDQPQHF	TRBJ1-5	TRBD1	TRBV7-8	.
TGTGCCAGTAGTACTTTAGCGGAGACGAACACCGGGGAGCTGTTTTTT	CASSTLAETNTGELFF	TRBJ2-2	.	TRBV19	.
TGTGCCAGCAGCCAAGGTCAGGGGGGTGCGAATGAGCAGTTCTTC	CASSQGQGGANEQFF	TRBJ2-1	.	TRBV4-2	.
TGTGCCAGCAGTGCCACAGACAGGCTGACAGTAAACACTGAAGCTTTCTTT	CASSATDRLTVNTEAFF	TRBJ1-1	.	TRBV28	.
TGTGCCAGCAGTGTAACGACAGGGCAGAACACTGAAGCTTTCTTT	CASSVTTGQNTEAFF	TRBJ1-1	TRBD1	TRBV25-1	.
TGTGCCAGCAGCTTAGCAGGGGGCTATTCTGGAAACACCATATATTTT	CASSLAGGYSGNTIYF	TRBJ1-3	TRBD1	TRBV7-9	once
TGTGCCAGCAGTCCACAGGGAGTAGGATCCTACGAGCAGTACTTC	CASSPQGVGSYEQYF	TRBJ2-7	.	TRBV27	once
TGTGCCTGGAGTGGGGACAGGGGAGCTAACTATGGCTACACCTTC	CAWSGDRGANYGYTF	TRBJ1-2	TRBD1	TRBV30	.
TGTGCCAGCAGTGTTCCCGGGGGAGCCTCCTACAATGAGCAGTTCTTC	CASSVPGGASYNEQFF	TRBJ2-1	.	TRBV6-1	.
TGTGCCAGCAGTCCCATTGGGGCCGAGGACACTGAAGCTTTCTTT	CASSPIGAEDTEAFF	TRBJ1-1	.	TRBV28	.
TGTGCCAGCAGTGAACAGGGACAGATAGCTGAAAAACTGTTTTTT	CASSEQGQIAEKLFF	TRBJ1-4	TRBD1	TRBV2	.
TGCGCCAGCAGCCTTCGCTCTAGCGGGGGCACCGGGGAGCTGTTTTTT	CASSLRSSGGTGELFF	TRBJ2-2	TRBD2	TRBV5-1	.
TGTGCCAGCAGAACAGGGGGCGCGTATGGCTACACCTTC	CASRTGGAYGYTF	TRBJ1-2	TRBD1	TRBV27	.
TGTGCCAGCTCAGTTCGGGACAGGGGTTACGAGCAGTACTTC	CASSVRDRGYEQYF	TRBJ2-7	TRBD1	TRBV18	.
TGTGCCAGCAGCGAGGGGGCAGATGAAGCTTTCTTT	CASSEGADEAFF	TRBJ1-1	TRBD1	TRBV6-5	.
TGTGCCAGCAGCTTATGGGGACAGGGAGGCAACGAGCAGTACTTC	CASSLWGQGGNEQYF	TRBJ2-7	TRBD1	TRBV5-6	once
TGTGCCAGCAGTCGGGTAGCGGGGGGGCCAGTTGTAGAGTATTTT	CASSRVAGGPVVEYF	TRBJ2-3	TRBD2	TRBV2	.
TGTGCCAGCAGTGAAGACCCTAACGGGGTTAGCAATCAGCCCCAGCATTTT	CASSEDPNGVSNQPQHF	TRBJ1-5	.	TRBV2	once
TGTGCCAGCGGGAGAGGGTCCTACAATGAGCAGTTCTTC	CASGRGSYNEQFF	TRBJ2-1	.	TRBV7-3	.
TGTGCCAGCAGCCAAGGGGGAGGACTGGTTACGAATGAGCAGTTCTTC	CASSQGGGLVTNEQFF	TRBJ2-1	.	TRBV3-1/TRBV3-2	.
TGTGCCAGCAGCACTAGCAGCGGCCCGGGACCGGGAGAGCAGTACTTC	CASSTSSGPGPGEQYF	TRBJ2-7	.	TRBV11-2	.
TGTGCCAGCAGCGTAGGATCCCCCGGGACAGATACGCAGTATTTT	CASSVGSPGTDTQYF	TRBJ2-3	.	TRBV9	.
TGTGCCAGCAGCCAAGGAGGGACTGGAAACACCATATATTTT	CASSQGGTGNTIYF	TRBJ1-3	.	TRBV4-2	.